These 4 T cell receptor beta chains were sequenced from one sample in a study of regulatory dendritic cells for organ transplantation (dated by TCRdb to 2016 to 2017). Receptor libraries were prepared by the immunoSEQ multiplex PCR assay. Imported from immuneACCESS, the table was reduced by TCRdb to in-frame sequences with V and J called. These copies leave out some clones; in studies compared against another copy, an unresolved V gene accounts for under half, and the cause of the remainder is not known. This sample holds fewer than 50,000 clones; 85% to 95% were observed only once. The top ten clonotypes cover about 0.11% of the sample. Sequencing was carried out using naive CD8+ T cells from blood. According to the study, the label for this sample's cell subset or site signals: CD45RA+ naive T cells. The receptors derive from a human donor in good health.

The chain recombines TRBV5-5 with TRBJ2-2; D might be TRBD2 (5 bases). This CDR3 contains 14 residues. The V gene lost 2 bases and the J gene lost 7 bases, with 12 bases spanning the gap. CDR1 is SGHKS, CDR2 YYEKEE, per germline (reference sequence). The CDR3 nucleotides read TGTGCCAGCAGCTTACTAAACCGGGACGGGGAGCTGTTTTTT. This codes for CASSLLNRDGELFF.

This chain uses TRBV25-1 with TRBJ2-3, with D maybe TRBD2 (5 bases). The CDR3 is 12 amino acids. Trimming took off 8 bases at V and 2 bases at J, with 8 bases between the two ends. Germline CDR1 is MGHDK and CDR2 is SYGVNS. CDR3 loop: CASAGSTDTQYF. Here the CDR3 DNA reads TGTGCCAGCGCGGGCTCCACAGATACGCAGTATTTT.

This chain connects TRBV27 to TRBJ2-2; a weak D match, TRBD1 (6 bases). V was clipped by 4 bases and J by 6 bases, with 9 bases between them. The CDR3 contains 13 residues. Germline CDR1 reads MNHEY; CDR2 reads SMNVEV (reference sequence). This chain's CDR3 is CASSSGAPGELFF. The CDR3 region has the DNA TGTGCCAGCAGTTCAGGGGCCCCCGGGGAGCTGTTTTTT.

In DNA, the CDR3 is TGTGCCAGCAGCCGGGACACCTCCTACAATGAGCAGTTCTTC. It codes for CASSRDTSYNEQFF. The chain recombines TRBV7-3 with TRBJ2-1; maybe TRBD1 (6 bases). From germline, CDR1 is SGHTA and CDR2 FQGTGA. The ends were cut back, 5 bases at V and 0 bases at J, with 8 bases in the middle. CDR3 size: 14 residues.